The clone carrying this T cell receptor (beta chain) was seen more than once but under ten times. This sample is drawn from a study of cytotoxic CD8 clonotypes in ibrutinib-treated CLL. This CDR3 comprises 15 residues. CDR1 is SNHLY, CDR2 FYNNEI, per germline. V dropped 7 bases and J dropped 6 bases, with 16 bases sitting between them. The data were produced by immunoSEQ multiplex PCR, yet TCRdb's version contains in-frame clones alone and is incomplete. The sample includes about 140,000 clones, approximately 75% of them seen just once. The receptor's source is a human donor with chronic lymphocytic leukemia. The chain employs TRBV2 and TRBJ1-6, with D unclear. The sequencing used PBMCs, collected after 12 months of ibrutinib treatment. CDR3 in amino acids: CASTLSGEGNSPLHF. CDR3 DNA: TGTGCCAGCACCCTCAGCGGGGAGGGTAATTCACCCCTCCACTTT. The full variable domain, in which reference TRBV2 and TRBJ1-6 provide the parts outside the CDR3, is EPEVTQTPSHQVTQMGQEVILRCVPISNHLYFYWYRQILGQKVEFLVSFYNNEISEKSEIFDDQFSVERPDGSNFTLKIRSTKLEDSAMYFCASTLSGEGNSPLHFGNGTRLTVT.